This is a list of T cell receptor beta chains from one sample in a study of CD8 T cells in ankylosing spondylitis. TCRdb ran MiXCR on the 5' RACE reads and lists one entry per CDR3 protein. This repertoire shows 700,000 to 1,000,000 distinct CDR3 sequences, roughly 10% found once; its top ten account for less than 0.65%. The specimen sequenced was blood, either unsorted or a sorted T cell fraction (not recorded which). These receptors were collected from a male donor with ankylosing spondylitis. Both conserved end residues are part of each CDR3. A D gene is named only where the DNA matches it firmly. Some rows have no size entry. The others give once, few or many, or a class for an expanded clone.

CDR3nt: TGCAGTGCTAGAGATCCTAGAGGGGGACAGGGCTCCTACGAGCAGTACTTC
CDR3aa: CSARDPRGGQGSYEQYF
abundance: -
j_gene: TRBJ2-7
d_gene: TRBD1
v_gene: TRBV20-1

CDR3nt: TGTGCCATCAGTGATCGAATAGCGGGGTCCACAGATACGCAGTATTTT
CDR3aa: CAISDRIAGSTDTQYF
abundance: -
j_gene: TRBJ2-3
d_gene: TRBD2
v_gene: TRBV10-3

CDR3nt: TGTGCCAGCAGGACTCGGGCCTCCTTTAGCAATCAGCCCCAGCATTTT
CDR3aa: CASRTRASFSNQPQHF
abundance: few
j_gene: TRBJ1-5
d_gene: -
v_gene: TRBV6-5

CDR3nt: TGCGCCAGCAGCTACAGTCAAGTGGCCGGGGCCAACGTCCTGACTTTC
CDR3aa: CASSYSQVAGANVLTF
abundance: many
j_gene: TRBJ2-6
d_gene: -
v_gene: TRBV5-1

CDR3nt: TGCGCCAGTGCACCTGTCCTTAACTATGGCTACACCTTC
CDR3aa: CASAPVLNYGYTF
abundance: many
j_gene: TRBJ1-2
d_gene: -
v_gene: TRBV4-3

CDR3nt: TGTGCCAGCTCACCTACCCTTATTAAGGACTATGGCTACACCTTC
CDR3aa: CASSPTLIKDYGYTF
abundance: -
j_gene: TRBJ1-2
d_gene: -
v_gene: TRBV18

CDR3nt: TGTGCCAGCAGCGCTTCGACAGGGGGCTCCTACGAGCAGTACTTC
CDR3aa: CASSASTGGSYEQYF
abundance: few
j_gene: TRBJ2-7
d_gene: TRBD1
v_gene: TRBV9

CDR3nt: TGCAGTGCCTTTTGGACTAGCGGATTAGATACGCAGTATTTT
CDR3aa: CSAFWTSGLDTQYF
abundance: -
j_gene: TRBJ2-3
d_gene: TRBD2
v_gene: TRBV20-1

CDR3nt: TGTGCCACCAGCAGGGCCTCGAACACTGAAGCTTTCTTT
CDR3aa: CATSRASNTEAFF
abundance: -
j_gene: TRBJ1-1
d_gene: -
v_gene: TRBV15

CDR3nt: TGTGCCAGCAGCTTAGTATCGGTGGAGCTAACCTACAATGAGCAGTTCTTC
CDR3aa: CASSLVSVELTYNEQFF
abundance: once
j_gene: TRBJ2-1
d_gene: -
v_gene: TRBV7-2

CDR3nt: TGTGCCAGCACCAGGGGAGGGATGTCCTACGAGCAGTACTTC
CDR3aa: CASTRGGMSYEQYF
abundance: few
j_gene: TRBJ2-7
d_gene: -
v_gene: TRBV6-5

CDR3nt: TGTGCCAGCAGTTTAGGACAGACGCTGTCATCCCTCCACTTT
CDR3aa: CASSLGQTLSSLHF
abundance: many
j_gene: TRBJ1-6
d_gene: -
v_gene: TRBV27

CDR3nt: TGTGCCTGGAGTGAGGGACAGGCGGAGGAGACCCAGTACTTC
CDR3aa: CAWSEGQAEETQYF
abundance: few
j_gene: TRBJ2-5
d_gene: TRBD1
v_gene: TRBV30

CDR3nt: TGTGCCAGCAGTTTATTTGGACAGGGAGAGTACTACGAGCAGTACTTC
CDR3aa: CASSLFGQGEYYEQYF
abundance: -
j_gene: TRBJ2-7
d_gene: TRBD1
v_gene: TRBV28

CDR3nt: TGCAGCGCGGAGGTTCAGGGGAATGAGCAGTTCTTC
CDR3aa: CSAEVQGNEQFF
abundance: -
j_gene: TRBJ2-1
d_gene: -
v_gene: TRBV20-1

CDR3nt: TGTGCCTCGCGTAACCGCGGGGGTCCTAGCACAGATACGCAGTATTTT
CDR3aa: CASRNRGGPSTDTQYF
abundance: -
j_gene: TRBJ2-3
d_gene: TRBD2
v_gene: TRBV10-3

CDR3nt: TGCATCGCTATAGGGCTAGCGGGGTTCCAAGAGACCCAGTACTTC
CDR3aa: CIAIGLAGFQETQYF
abundance: -
j_gene: TRBJ2-5
d_gene: TRBD2
v_gene: TRBV20-1

CDR3nt: TGTGCCAGTAGTCCCTTAGTCCGGGACACTGAAGCTTTCTTT
CDR3aa: CASSPLVRDTEAFF
abundance: few
j_gene: TRBJ1-1
d_gene: -
v_gene: TRBV19

CDR3nt: TGCAGTGCTAGAGAGTCCTCTAGACAAGAGACCCAGTACTTC
CDR3aa: CSARESSRQETQYF
abundance: -
j_gene: TRBJ2-5
d_gene: -
v_gene: TRBV20-1

CDR3nt: TGCGCCAGCAGCTTGGGGCCGGGCGGCCCCTCCTACGAGCAGTACTTC
CDR3aa: CASSLGPGGPSYEQYF
abundance: many
j_gene: TRBJ2-7
d_gene: -
v_gene: TRBV5-1

CDR3nt: TGCGCCAGCAGCCAGGGAAGACTAGCGGAGTACAAGAACAATGAGCAGTTCTTC
CDR3aa: CASSQGRLAEYKNNEQFF
abundance: -
j_gene: TRBJ2-1
d_gene: TRBD2
v_gene: TRBV4-1

CDR3nt: TGCGCCAGCAGCCCAGTCGGGGCCTCAGACATTCAGTACTTC
CDR3aa: CASSPVGASDIQYF
abundance: -
j_gene: TRBJ2-4
d_gene: -
v_gene: TRBV4-3

CDR3nt: TGTGCCACCAGTGATGCTATCCAGGGCCAAAACAATGAGCAGTTCTTC
CDR3aa: CATSDAIQGQNNEQFF
abundance: -
j_gene: TRBJ2-1
d_gene: -
v_gene: TRBV24-1

CDR3nt: TGCAGCGTTGATCGTGTGGGAACTGAAGCTTTCTTT
CDR3aa: CSVDRVGTEAFF
abundance: many
j_gene: TRBJ1-1
d_gene: -
v_gene: TRBV29-1

CDR3nt: TGTGCCAGCAGCCCGCGGACAGGGGGGATTCAGCCCCAGCATTTT
CDR3aa: CASSPRTGGIQPQHF
abundance: -
j_gene: TRBJ1-5
d_gene: TRBD1
v_gene: TRBV7-2

CDR3nt: TGTGCCAGCAGCTTGAGGTCCCTAGCGGGGGGGAACACCGGGGAGCTGTTTTTT
CDR3aa: CASSLRSLAGGNTGELFF
abundance: -
j_gene: TRBJ2-2
d_gene: TRBD2
v_gene: TRBV5-5

CDR3nt: TGCGCCAGCAGCCAAGATACCGGACAGAAATATGGCTACACCTTC
CDR3aa: CASSQDTGQKYGYTF
abundance: few
j_gene: TRBJ1-2
d_gene: -
v_gene: TRBV4-1

CDR3nt: TGCAGTGCTACCATACGCGGGACAGGGGTTGGTGAGACCCAGTACTTC
CDR3aa: CSATIRGTGVGETQYF
abundance: few
j_gene: TRBJ2-5
d_gene: TRBD1
v_gene: TRBV20-1

CDR3nt: TGTGCCAGCTCACCTACTAGCGGGAGGTACGAGCAGTACTTC
CDR3aa: CASSPTSGRYEQYF
abundance: -
j_gene: TRBJ2-7
d_gene: TRBD2
v_gene: TRBV18

CDR3nt: TGTGCCAGCACCCCCGGACCTGGCGGCTACGAGCAGTACTTC
CDR3aa: CASTPGPGGYEQYF
abundance: -
j_gene: TRBJ2-7
d_gene: -
v_gene: TRBV12-3/TRBV12-4

CDR3nt: TGTGCCAGCAGCCCTTTAGGGGTCATCAACACCGGGGAGCTGTTTTTT
CDR3aa: CASSPLGVINTGELFF
abundance: -
j_gene: TRBJ2-2
d_gene: -
v_gene: TRBV7-2

CDR3nt: TGTGCCAGCAGCTTCGGTACAAATGCGCAGTATTTT
CDR3aa: CASSFGTNAQYF
abundance: few
j_gene: TRBJ2-3
d_gene: -
v_gene: TRBV7-8

CDR3nt: TGCAGTGCCCCTCGGAGGGAGGGTAAGGGAGATACGCAGTATTTT
CDR3aa: CSAPRREGKGDTQYF
abundance: -
j_gene: TRBJ2-3
d_gene: TRBD2
v_gene: TRBV20-1

CDR3nt: TGCAGCGTTGACCAAGACTATGGCTACACCTTC
CDR3aa: CSVDQDYGYTF
abundance: -
j_gene: TRBJ1-2
d_gene: -
v_gene: TRBV29-1

CDR3nt: TGCGCCAGCAGCCAAGATTTGGGGTATAATTCACCCCTCCACTTT
CDR3aa: CASSQDLGYNSPLHF
abundance: few
j_gene: TRBJ1-6
d_gene: -
v_gene: TRBV4-3

CDR3nt: TGCAGCGTAGCCAGAGATACGGGGGAGCCCCAGCATTTT
CDR3aa: CSVARDTGEPQHF
abundance: -
j_gene: TRBJ1-5
d_gene: -
v_gene: TRBV29-1

CDR3nt: TGTGCCAGCAGCTTTGGGGACCGAATCCCTCTGGGGGCCAACGTCCTGACTTTC
CDR3aa: CASSFGDRIPLGANVLTF
abundance: few
j_gene: TRBJ2-6
d_gene: -
v_gene: TRBV6-1